Reported below is one T cell receptor (beta chain). Its specificity is not known. The PCR contained 60 Vbeta and 13 Jbeta primers. TCRdb keeps only in-frame clones here, not all; method: immunoSEQ multiplex PCR. There are a few hundred thousand clones in the sample; approximately 70% occur only once, and about 2.1% lies in the top ten. The data belong to a study of cytomegalovirus exposure and HLA in healthy donors. The V gene's germline CDR1 is MGHDK and CDR2 SYGVNS. Trimming shortened V by 6 bases and J by 8 bases, and 13 bases separated the two germline ends. The CDR3 consists of 13 residues. General observations from the study: In a later analysis, common viral pathogens appeared linked to several of the most significant clusters.

The receptor was derived from a female donor in good health and CMV-seronegative. V usage is TRBV25-1 and J usage is TRBJ2-2; no clear D gene. The sequenced sample consisted of PBMCs. Written as DNA, the CDR3 is TGTGCCAGCAGCGAGAGGTCTTCTGGGGAGCTGTTTTTT. Amino acid sequence: CASSERSSGELFF.